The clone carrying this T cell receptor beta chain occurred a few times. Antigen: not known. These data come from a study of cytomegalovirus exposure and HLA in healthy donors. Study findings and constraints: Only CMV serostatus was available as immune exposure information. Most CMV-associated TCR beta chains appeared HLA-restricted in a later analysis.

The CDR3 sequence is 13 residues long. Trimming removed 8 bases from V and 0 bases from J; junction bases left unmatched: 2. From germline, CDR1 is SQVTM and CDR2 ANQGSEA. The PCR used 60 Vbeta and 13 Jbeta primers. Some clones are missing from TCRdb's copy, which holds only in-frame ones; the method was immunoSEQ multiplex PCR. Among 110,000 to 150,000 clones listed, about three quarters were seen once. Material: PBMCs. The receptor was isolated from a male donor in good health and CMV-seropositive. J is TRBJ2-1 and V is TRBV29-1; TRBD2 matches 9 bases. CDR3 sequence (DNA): TGCAGCAGTAGCGGGAGCTCCTACAATGAGCAGTTCTTC. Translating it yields CSSSGSSYNEQFF.